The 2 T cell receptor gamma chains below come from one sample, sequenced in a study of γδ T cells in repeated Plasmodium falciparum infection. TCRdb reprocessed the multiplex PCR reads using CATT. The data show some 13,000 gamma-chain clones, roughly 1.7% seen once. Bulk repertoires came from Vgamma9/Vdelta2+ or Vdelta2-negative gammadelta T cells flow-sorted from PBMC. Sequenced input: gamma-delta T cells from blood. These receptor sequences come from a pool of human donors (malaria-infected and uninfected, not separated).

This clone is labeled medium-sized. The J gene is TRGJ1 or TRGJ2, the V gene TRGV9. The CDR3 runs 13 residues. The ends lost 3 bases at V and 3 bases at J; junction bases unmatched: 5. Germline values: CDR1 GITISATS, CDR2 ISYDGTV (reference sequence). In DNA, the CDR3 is TGTGCCTTGTGGGAGCCGGTTTATTATAAGAAACTCTTT. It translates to CALWEPVYYKKLF.

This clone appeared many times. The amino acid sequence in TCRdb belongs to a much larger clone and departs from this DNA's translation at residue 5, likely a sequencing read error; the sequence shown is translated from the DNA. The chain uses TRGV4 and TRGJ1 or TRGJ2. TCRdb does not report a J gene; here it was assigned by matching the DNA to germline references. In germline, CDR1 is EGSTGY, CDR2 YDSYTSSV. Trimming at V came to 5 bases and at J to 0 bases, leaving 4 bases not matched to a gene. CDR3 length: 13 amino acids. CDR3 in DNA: TGTGCCACCTGGGGAAAGAATTATTATAAGAAACTCTTT. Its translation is CATWGKNYYKKLF.